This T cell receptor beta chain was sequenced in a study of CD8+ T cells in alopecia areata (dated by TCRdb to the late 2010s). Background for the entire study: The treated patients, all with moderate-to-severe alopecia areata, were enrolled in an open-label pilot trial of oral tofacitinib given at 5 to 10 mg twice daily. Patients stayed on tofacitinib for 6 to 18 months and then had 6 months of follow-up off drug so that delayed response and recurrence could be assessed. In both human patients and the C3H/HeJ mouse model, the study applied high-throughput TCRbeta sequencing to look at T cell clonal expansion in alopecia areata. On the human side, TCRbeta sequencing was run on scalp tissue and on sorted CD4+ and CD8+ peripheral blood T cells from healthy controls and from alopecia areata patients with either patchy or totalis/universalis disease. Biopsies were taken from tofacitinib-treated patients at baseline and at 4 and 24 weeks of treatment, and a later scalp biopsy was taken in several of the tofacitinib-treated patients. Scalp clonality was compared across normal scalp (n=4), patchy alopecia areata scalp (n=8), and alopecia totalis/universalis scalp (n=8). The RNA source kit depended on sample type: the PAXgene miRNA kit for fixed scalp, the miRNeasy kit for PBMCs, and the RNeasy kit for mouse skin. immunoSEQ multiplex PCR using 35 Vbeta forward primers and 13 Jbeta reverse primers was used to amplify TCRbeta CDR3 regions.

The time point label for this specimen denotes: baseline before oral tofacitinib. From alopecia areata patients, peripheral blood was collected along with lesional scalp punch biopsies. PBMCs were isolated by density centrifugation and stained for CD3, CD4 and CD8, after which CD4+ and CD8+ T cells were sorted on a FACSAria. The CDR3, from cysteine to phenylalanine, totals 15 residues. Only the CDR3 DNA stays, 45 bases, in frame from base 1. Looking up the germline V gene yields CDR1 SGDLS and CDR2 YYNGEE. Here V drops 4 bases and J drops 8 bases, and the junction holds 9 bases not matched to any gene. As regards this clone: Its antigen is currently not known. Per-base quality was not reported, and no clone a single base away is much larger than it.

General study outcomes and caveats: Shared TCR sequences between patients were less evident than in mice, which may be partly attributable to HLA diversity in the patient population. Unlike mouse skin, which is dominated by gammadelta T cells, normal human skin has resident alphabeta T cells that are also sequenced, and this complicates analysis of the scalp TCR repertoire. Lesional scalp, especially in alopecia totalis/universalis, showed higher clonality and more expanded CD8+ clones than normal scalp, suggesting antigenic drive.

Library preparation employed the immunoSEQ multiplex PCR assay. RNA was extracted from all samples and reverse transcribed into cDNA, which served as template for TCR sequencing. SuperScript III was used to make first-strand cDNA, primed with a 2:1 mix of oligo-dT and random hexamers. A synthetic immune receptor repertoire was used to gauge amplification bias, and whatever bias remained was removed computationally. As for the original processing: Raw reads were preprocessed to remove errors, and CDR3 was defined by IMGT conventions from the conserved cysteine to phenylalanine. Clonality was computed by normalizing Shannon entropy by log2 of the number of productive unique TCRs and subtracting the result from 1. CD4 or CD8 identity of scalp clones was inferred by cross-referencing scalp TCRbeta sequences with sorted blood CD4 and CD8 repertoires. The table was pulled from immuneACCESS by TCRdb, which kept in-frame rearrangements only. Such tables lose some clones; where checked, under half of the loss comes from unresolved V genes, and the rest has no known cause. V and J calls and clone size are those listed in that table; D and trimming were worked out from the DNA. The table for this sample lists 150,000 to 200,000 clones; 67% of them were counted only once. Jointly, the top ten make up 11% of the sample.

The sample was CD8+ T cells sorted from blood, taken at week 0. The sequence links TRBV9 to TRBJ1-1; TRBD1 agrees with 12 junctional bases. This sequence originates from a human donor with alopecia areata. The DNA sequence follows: TGTGCCAGCAGCACTTCCGGGACAGGGGGCGCCGAAGCTTTCTTT. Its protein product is CASSTSGTGGAEAFF.